This T cell receptor (beta chain) was identified during a study of T cell responses to AZD1222 COVID-19 vaccine. Comments on this clone: Antigen unknown.

The assay was immunoSEQ multiplex PCR, and TCRdb's table has in-frame clones only and misses some. The repertoire consists of tens of thousands of clones, with over 80% occurring once and the leading ten covering 3.5% to 5.5%. Study outcomes and limitations: Females made up more of the donors, who were largely white British, and clonal diversity may have come out too low. Repertoire sampling occurred only after the peak T cell response. Reportedly, nearly half the spike-specific TCRs target unmutated variant regions. Spike as a whole was targeted by vaccine-associated CD4 TCRs, dominant at 160-218 and 743-854.

The CDR3 is 14 residues long. J lost 1 base, V lost 6 bases, and 5 bases had no gene match. Germline V gene lookup returns CDR1 MDHEN and CDR2 SYDVKM. The source of this sequence is an adult in good health. Sequenced here: peripheral blood, sampled on day 0 of MenACWY control vaccination. The chain links TRBV28 to TRBJ2-7; TRBD2 matches 8 bases. CDR3 sequence reads: CASRKTSGSYEQYF. The CDR3 coding sequence is TGTGCCAGCAGGAAAACTAGCGGTTCCTACGAGCAGTACTTC.